The 28 T cell receptor beta chains presented below share a single source sample, sequenced in a study of molecular identifiers for immune sequencing clone quantification. MiXCR, run by TCRdb on the PCR reads, gives a single entry per CDR3 protein. The table shows hundreds of thousands of distinct CDR3 sequences, with 20% to 25% occurring only once. The sample taken for sequencing was naive CD8+ T cells from blood, with Jurkat cell RNA spiked in. Subset meaning: FACS-sorted CD8+CD4-CCR7+CD45RA+ naive T cells. The receptors here all came from a human donor in good health. Some libraries in this study had Jurkat cell RNA spiked in.

V is TRBV4-1 and J is TRBJ2-7, with 14 bases fitting TRBD2. The CDR3 sequence is 15 residues long. V shed 1 base, J shed 6 bases, and the junction held 2 bases outside the gene matches. From germline, CDR1 is MGHRA and CDR2 YSYEKL. Here the CDR3 DNA reads TGCGCCAGCAGCCAAGTGACTAGCGGGGGGGCCGAGCAGTACTTC. This sequence encodes CASSQVTSGGAEQYF.

This clonotype was seen a handful of times. V gene TRBV27 combines with J gene TRBJ2-7, with 8 positions matching TRBD1. The CDR3 loop spans 15 amino acids. Per the germline V gene, CDR1 is MNHEY and CDR2 is SMNVEV (reference sequence). V was clipped by 7 bases and J by 3 bases; unmatched bases: 11. The CDR3 bases are TGTGCCAGCAATCCTTCCAGGGGGCTTTTCTACGAGCAGTACTTC. Its protein product is CASNPSRGLFYEQYF.

A remark on this clonotype: With a much larger clone just one base away, this may be a read error. CDR3 amino acids: CASCLVRGALGETQYF. The CDR3 DNA sequence: TGTGCCAGCTGCTTGGTGCGGGGGGCCCTCGGAGAGACCCAGTACTTC. The chain combines TRBV5-6 with TRBJ2-5; TRBD2 aligns across 8 bases. The CDR3 totals 16 residues. Germline V gene sequence: CDR1 SGHDT, CDR2 YYEEEE.

In regard to this clonotype: This may be a read error, as it is one base from a much larger clone. The rearrangement joins TRBV4-1 to TRBJ2-5, with D unclear. The germline CDR1 and CDR2 sequences are MGHRA and YSYEKL. The CDR3 covers 11 residues. The CDR3 DNA follows: TGCGCCAGCGGCCAAGCTGGGACCCAGTACTTC. It encodes CASGQAGTQYF.

Comment on this clonotype: No conserved phenylalanine or tryptophan is present at the end of the CDR3, so a read error is the likely explanation. The genes are TRBV7-6 and TRBJ2-3; TRBD2 agrees at 10 bases. Per the germline V gene, CDR1 is SGHVS and CDR2 is FNYEAQ. V trimming: 1 base; J trimming: 4 bases; junction bases outside the gene matches: 8. This CDR3 comprises 17 residues. CDR3 in DNA: TGTGCCAGCAGCTTAGTCTATAGCGGGGGGACAGCAGATACGCAGTATCTT. Encoded protein: CASSLVYSGGTADTQYL.

This clonotype has at least ten counts. The chain is built from TRBV29-1 and TRBJ1-1; D is unresolved. The CDR3 is 11 amino acids. Trimming removed 3 bases at V and 0 bases at J, with 2 bases between. Looked up from germline, CDR1 is SQVTM and CDR2 is ANQGSEA. The DNA for the CDR3 is TGCAGCGTTGACGTGAACACTGAAGCTTTCTTT. It is translated as CSVDVNTEAFF.

The gene calls are TRBV27 and TRBJ1-5; the D gene is possibly TRBD1 (6 bases). The ends were cut back, 4 bases at V and 7 bases at J, with 11 bases in the middle. Germline V gene lookup returns CDR1 MNHEY and CDR2 SMNVEV (reference sequence). The CDR3 contains 13 residues. The CDR3 reads CASSSNRVQPQHF. In DNA form, the CDR3 reads TGTGCCAGCAGTTCCAACAGGGTCCAGCCCCAGCATTTT.

J is TRBJ2-1 and V is TRBV29-1, with a tentative D call TRBD2 (5 bases). Germline CDR1 is SQVTM and CDR2 is ANQGSEA. The CDR3 contains 13 residues. V was trimmed by 5 bases and J by 7 bases, leaving 15 bases between them. CDR3 sequence (DNA): TGCAGCGTTTTTTTCGTGCCGGGGAATGAGCAGTTCTTC. Amino acid sequence: CSVFFVPGNEQFF.

This clonotype was seen repeatedly, ten times or more. The rearrangement uses TRBV28 and TRBJ2-2; D ambiguous. V shed 3 bases and J shed 3 bases, with 5 bases lying between them. Germline V gene lookup returns CDR1 MDHEN and CDR2 SYDVKM. CDR3 length: 13 residues. CDR3 loop: CASSFFDTGELFF. Written as DNA, the CDR3 is TGTGCCAGCAGTTTTTTCGACACCGGGGAGCTGTTTTTT.

This clonotype was observed at least ten times. This chain joins TRBV12-3 or TRBV12-4 and TRBJ1-4, with TRBD1 matching 9 bases. This CDR3 is built from 17 residues. The ends lost 1 base at V and 10 bases at J; junction bases unmatched: 13. CDR3 in amino acids: CASSLGIHRGLSGKLFF. In nucleotides, the CDR3 is TGTGCCAGCAGTTTAGGGATTCACAGGGGGCTGTCTGGAAAACTGTTTTTT.

This clonotype was observed at least ten times. The chain carries TRBV4-3 and TRBJ1-1; no reliable D call. CDR1 and CDR2 (germline): LGHNA, YSLEER. V was clipped by 4 bases and J by 5 bases, with 17 bases between them. The CDR3 is made up of 15 amino acids. The CDR3 coding sequence is TGCGCCAGCAGCCCGACACACCGGATAATGACTGAAGCTTTCTTT. Protein product: CASSPTHRIMTEAFF.

This clonotype was seen at least ten times. The chain carries TRBV4-3 and TRBJ1-1; tentative D call: TRBD1 (6 bases). CDR1 and CDR2 from the germline V gene are LGHNA and YSLEER. V was pared by 4 bases and J by 6 bases, with 18 bases between. This CDR3 is built from 15 residues. This CDR3 is CASSLTRGQAAEAFF. The CDR3 coding sequence is TGCGCCAGCAGCCTTACCCGGGGGCAAGCGGCTGAAGCTTTCTTT.

Many counts were recorded for this clonotype. The CDR3 DNA reads as TGCGCCAGCAGCTTGGATTACGGCTTCCAAGAGACCCAGTACTTC. This encodes CASSLDYGFQETQYF. The chain has TRBV5-1 and TRBJ2-5; D remains ambiguous. V was clipped by 0 bases and J by 1 base, with 10 bases between them. The CDR3 is made up of 15 amino acids. CDR1 SGHRS and CDR2 YFSETQ come from the germline V gene.

V gene TRBV6-2 or TRBV6-3 combines with J gene TRBJ2-7; D is ambiguous. The V gene's germline CDR1 is MNHEY and CDR2 SVGEGT. This CDR3 spans 16 amino acids. Trimming removed 5 bases from V and 2 bases from J, with 19 bases in between. CDR3 sequence (DNA): TGTGCCAGCAGTCATACAAGTGGAAAGCCAGCCTACGAGCAGTACTTC. Translated: CASSHTSGKPAYEQYF.

As regards this clonotype: A much more abundant neighbour one base away suggests this may be a read error. The rearrangement uses TRBV7-6 and TRBJ2-3; D unclear. The CDR3 consists of 14 residues. The germline V gene encodes CDR1 SGHVS and CDR2 FNYEAQ. The CDR3 reads CAGSLGYLVDTQYF. The DNA for the CDR3 is TGTGCCGGCAGCTTGGGGTACCTAGTAGATACGCAGTATTTT.

Ten or more counts support this clonotype. The chain uses TRBV19 and TRBJ2-2; 7 nucleotides match TRBD1. Germline lookup yields CDR1 LNHDA and CDR2 SQIVND (reference sequence). Trimming took 1 base from V and 5 from J; bases not matched to a gene: 7. The CDR3 totals 16 residues. As DNA, the CDR3 is TGTGCCAGTAGTATAGGACAGGGAGTGCGAACCGGGGAGCTGTTTTTT. The encoded protein is CASSIGQGVRTGELFF.

This chain joins TRBV27 and TRBJ1-5; 9 bases match TRBD1. This CDR3 spans 14 amino acids. Trimming took 10 bases from V and 2 from J; bases not matched to a gene: 6. Germline-derived CDR1 and CDR2 are MNHEY and SMNVEV (reference sequence). The CDR3 region has the DNA TGTGCCACCGGGGGACAGGGAGGCAATCAGCCCCAGCATTTT. This gives the protein CATGGQGGNQPQHF.

This clonotype has just a few counts. This sequence joins TRBV10-3 and TRBJ1-1; D is unresolved. Germline V gives CDR1 ENHRY, CDR2 SYGVKD. V lost 3 bases and J 11 bases, leaving 16 bases between the germline ends. There are 13 residues in the CDR3. The CDR3 coding sequence is TGTGCCATCAGTGACCTCGGGATACCGAGGGCTTTCTTT. It is translated as CAISDLGIPRAFF.

This chain uses TRBV5-6 with TRBJ2-3; TRBD2 agrees at 9 bases. From germline, CDR1 is SGHDT and CDR2 YYEEEE. This CDR3 has 16 residues. The trim removed 5 bases at V and 4 bases at J, leaving 11 bases unmatched. The CDR3 DNA reads TGTGCCAGCAGATCCCTTCCTAGCGGGGCGGCAGATACGCAGTATTTT. It specifies CASRSLPSGAADTQYF.

This clonotype was counted between two and nine times. The J gene is TRBJ2-7, the V gene TRBV27, with 7 bases fitting TRBD2. V was clipped by 3 bases and J by 2 bases; unmatched bases: 4. CDR1 and CDR2 (germline): MNHEY, SMNVEV (reference sequence). This CDR3 has 14 residues. The CDR3 region is CASSLGGIPYEQYF. The CDR3 coding sequence is TGTGCCAGCAGTTTGGGGGGGATTCCCTACGAGCAGTACTTC.

This clonotype was counted ten times or more. V and J are TRBV13 and TRBJ2-5; D unresolved. The CDR3 length is 15 residues. From germline, CDR1 is PRHDT and CDR2 FYEKMQ (reference sequence). V was shortened by 0 bases and J by 5 bases, with 13 bases between the two germline ends. In DNA, the CDR3 is TGTGCCAGCAGCTTAGGACCTGGGGATGAGGAGACCCAGTACTTC. Translating it yields CASSLGPGDEETQYF.

This clonotype occurred many times. The chain couples TRBV7-9 to TRBJ1-2, with D perhaps matching TRBD1 (5 bases). Germline V CDR1 and CDR2: SEHNR, FQNEAQ (reference sequence). Trimming removed 5 bases at V and 3 bases at J, with 19 bases between. The CDR3 is 16 residues long. CDR3 protein: CASSPILRGRDYGYTF. The CDR3 DNA reads as TGTGCCAGCAGCCCCATCCTTAGGGGTCGTGACTATGGCTACACCTTC.

This clonotype appeared many times. V usage is TRBV28 and J usage is TRBJ2-2; D gene unclear. Germline-derived CDR1 and CDR2 are MDHEN and SYDVKM. The CDR3 spans 14 residues. Deletions cut 4 bases from V and 9 bases from J, with 15 bases between. The CDR3 DNA is TGTGCCAGCAGTTCCTCCGGCCCAGCTCGGGAGCTGTTTTTT. It encodes CASSSSGPARELFF.

This clonotype showed up many times. V gene TRBV6-5 combines with J gene TRBJ2-7; 15 nucleotides line up with TRBD2. Unmatched junction bases numbered 12, after V lost 4 bases and J lost 2 bases. CDR1 is MNHEY and CDR2 is SVGAGI in the germline V gene. The length of the CDR3 is 19 residues. CDR3 nucleotide sequence: TGTGCCAGCAGTTTCTCCGGGGGACTAGCGGGGGGACGACCCTACGAGCAGTACTTC. Translating gives CASSFSGGLAGGRPYEQYF.

Of note for this clonotype: One end of the junction varies from germline; a read error may be responsible. The chain links TRBV19 to TRBJ1-2; D is uncertain. Germline V CDR1 and CDR2: LNHDA, SQIVND (reference sequence). The CDR3 consists of 12 residues. CDR3 sequence (DNA): TGTGCCGGTAGTCAAGCTAACTATGGCTACACCTTC. The encoded protein is CAGSQANYGYTF. Full variable domain (remainder filled in from reference TRBV19 and TRBJ1-2): DGGITQSPKYLFRKEGQNVTLSCEQNLNHDAMYWYRQDPGQGLRLIYYSQIVNDFQKGDIAEGYSVSREKKESFPLTVTSAQKNPTAFYLCAGSQANYGYTFGSGTRLTVV.

This clonotype was counted many times. The J gene is TRBJ1-5, the V gene TRBV6-1; D is unresolved. With 0 bases removed from V and 0 bases from J, the gap between germline ends came to 9 bases. This CDR3 spans 16 amino acids. Germline CDR1 and CDR2: MNHNS and SASEGT. In DNA, the CDR3 is TGTGCCAGCAGTGAAGCAGTCTTCTATAGCAATCAGCCCCAGCATTTT. Translating gives CASSEAVFYSNQPQHF.

This clonotype was seen repeatedly, ten times or more. This chain links TRBV5-1 with TRBJ1-5; TRBD1 might be the D (6 bases). CDR3 length equals 18 residues. The ends were cut back, 5 bases at V and 3 bases at J, with 24 bases in the middle. Germline V lookup: CDR1 SGHRS, CDR2 YFSETQ. DNA of the CDR3: TGCGCCAGCAGTACTCCGGGGGACAAAAACCAATACAATCAGCCCCAGCATTTT. It yields the protein CASSTPGDKNQYNQPQHF.

In its sample, this clonotype was seen many times. This chain links TRBV19 with TRBJ2-1; 10 bases are a match to TRBD2. The length of the CDR3 is 15 residues. Germline CDR1 is LNHDA and CDR2 is SQIVND (reference sequence). Trimming took 1 base from V and 7 from J; bases not matched to a gene: 4. CDR3 bases: TGTGCCAGTAGTATAGGTAGCGGGGGGAGGAATGAGCAGTTCTTC. Its translation is CASSIGSGGRNEQFF.